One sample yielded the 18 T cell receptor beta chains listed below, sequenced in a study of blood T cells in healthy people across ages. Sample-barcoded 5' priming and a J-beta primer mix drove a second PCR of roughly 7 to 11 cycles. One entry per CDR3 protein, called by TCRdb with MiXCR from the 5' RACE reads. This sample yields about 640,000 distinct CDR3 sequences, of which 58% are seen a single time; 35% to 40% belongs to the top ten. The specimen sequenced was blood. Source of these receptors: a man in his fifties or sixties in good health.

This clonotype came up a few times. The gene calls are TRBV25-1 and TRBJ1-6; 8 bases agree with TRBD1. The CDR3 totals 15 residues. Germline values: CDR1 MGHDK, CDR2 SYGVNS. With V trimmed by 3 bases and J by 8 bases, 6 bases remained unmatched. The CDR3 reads CASSENQGAYSPLHF. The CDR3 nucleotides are TGTGCCAGCAGTGAGAACCAGGGGGCGTATTCACCCCTCCACTTT.

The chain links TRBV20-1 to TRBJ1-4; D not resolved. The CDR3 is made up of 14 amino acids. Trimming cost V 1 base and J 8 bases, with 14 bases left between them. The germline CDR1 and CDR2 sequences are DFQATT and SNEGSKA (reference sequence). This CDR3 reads CSARGPRQREKLFF. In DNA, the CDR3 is TGCAGTGCTAGAGGTCCGCGCCAAAGGGAAAAACTGTTTTTT.

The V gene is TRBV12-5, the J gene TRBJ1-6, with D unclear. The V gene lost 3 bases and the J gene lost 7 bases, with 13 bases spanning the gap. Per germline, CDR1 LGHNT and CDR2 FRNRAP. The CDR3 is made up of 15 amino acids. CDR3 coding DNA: TGTGCTAGTGGTTTAAGAGTCGGGTGGAATTCACCCCTCCACTTT. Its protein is CASGLRVGWNSPLHF.

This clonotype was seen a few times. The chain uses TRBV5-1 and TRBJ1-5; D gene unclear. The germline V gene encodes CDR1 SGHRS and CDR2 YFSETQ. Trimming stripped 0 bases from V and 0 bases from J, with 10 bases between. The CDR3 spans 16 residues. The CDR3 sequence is CASSLGEGDSNQPQHF. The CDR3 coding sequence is TGCGCCAGCAGCTTGGGGGAGGGCGATAGCAATCAGCCCCAGCATTTT.

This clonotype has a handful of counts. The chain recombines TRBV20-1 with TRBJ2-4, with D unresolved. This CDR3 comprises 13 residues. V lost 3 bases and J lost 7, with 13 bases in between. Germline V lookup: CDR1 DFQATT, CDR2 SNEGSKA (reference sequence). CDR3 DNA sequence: TGCAGTGCTAGTGATGGGCCCTCTAACATTCAGTACTTC. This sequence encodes CSASDGPSNIQYF.

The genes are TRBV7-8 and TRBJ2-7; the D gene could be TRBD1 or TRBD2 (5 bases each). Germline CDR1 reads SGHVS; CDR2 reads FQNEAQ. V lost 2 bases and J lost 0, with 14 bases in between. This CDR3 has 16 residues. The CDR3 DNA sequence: TGTGCCAGCAGCTTAAGTCCGGGGCCAACCTCCTACGAGCAGTACTTC. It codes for CASSLSPGPTSYEQYF.

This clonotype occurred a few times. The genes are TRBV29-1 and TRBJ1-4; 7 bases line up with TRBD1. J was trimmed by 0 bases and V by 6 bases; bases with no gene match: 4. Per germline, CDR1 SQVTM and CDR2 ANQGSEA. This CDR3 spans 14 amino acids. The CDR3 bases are TGCAGCGTCGGGGACAGCCCAACTAATGAAAAACTGTTTTTT. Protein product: CSVGDSPTNEKLFF.

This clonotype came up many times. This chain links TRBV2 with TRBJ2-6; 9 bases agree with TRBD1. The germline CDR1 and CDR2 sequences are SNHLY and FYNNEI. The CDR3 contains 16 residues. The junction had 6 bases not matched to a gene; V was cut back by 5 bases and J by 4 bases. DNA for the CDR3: TGTGCCAGCAGTCTCACAGGGGGCGCCGGGGCCAACGTCCTGACTTTC. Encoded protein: CASSLTGGAGANVLTF. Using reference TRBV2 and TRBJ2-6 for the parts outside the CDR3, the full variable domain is EPEVTQTPSHQVTQMGQEVILRCVPISNHLYFYWYRQILGQKVEFLVSFYNNEISEKSEIFDDQFSVERPDGSNFTLKIRSTKLEDSAMYFCASSLTGGAGANVLTFGAGSRLTVL.

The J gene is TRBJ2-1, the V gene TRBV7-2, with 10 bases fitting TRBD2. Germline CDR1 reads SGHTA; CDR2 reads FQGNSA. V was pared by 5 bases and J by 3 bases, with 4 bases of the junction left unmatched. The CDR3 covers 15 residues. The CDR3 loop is CASSKSGGDYNEQFF. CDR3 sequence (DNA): TGTGCCAGCAGCAAGAGCGGGGGGGACTACAATGAGCAGTTCTTC.

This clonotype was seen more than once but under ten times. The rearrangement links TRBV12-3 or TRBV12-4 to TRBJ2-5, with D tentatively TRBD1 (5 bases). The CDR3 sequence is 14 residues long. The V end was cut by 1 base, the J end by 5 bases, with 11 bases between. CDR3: CASSLGQGMETQYF. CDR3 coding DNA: TGTGCCAGCAGTTTAGGGCAGGGCATGGAGACCCAGTACTTC.

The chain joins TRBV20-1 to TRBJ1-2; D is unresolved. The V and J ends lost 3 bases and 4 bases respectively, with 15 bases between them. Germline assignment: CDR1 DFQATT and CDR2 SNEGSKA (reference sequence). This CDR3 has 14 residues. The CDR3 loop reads CSARAPFATYGYTF. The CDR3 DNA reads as TGCAGTGCTAGGGCTCCGTTTGCGACCTATGGCTACACCTTC.

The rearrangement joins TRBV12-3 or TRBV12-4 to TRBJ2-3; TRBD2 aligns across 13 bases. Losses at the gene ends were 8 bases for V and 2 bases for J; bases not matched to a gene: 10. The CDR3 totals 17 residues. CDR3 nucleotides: TGTGCCAGCGGAAGACTAGCGGGGGGAGCAATCACAGATACGCAGTATTTT. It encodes CASGRLAGGAITDTQYF.

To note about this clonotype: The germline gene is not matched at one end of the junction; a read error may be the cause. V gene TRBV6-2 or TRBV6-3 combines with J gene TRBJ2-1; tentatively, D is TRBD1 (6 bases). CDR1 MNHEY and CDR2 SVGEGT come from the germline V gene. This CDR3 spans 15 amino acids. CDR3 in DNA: TGTGCCAGCAGTCACTCGGGACAACCCTACAATGAGCAGTTCTTC. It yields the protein CASSHSGQPYNEQFF.

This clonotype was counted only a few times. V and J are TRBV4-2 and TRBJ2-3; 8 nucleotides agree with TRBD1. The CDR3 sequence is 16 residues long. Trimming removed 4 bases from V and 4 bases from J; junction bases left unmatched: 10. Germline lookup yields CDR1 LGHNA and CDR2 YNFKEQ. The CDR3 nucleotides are TGTGCCAGCAGCCCATCAGGGGGCCGTAGTTCAGATACGCAGTATTTT. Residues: CASSPSGGRSSDTQYF.

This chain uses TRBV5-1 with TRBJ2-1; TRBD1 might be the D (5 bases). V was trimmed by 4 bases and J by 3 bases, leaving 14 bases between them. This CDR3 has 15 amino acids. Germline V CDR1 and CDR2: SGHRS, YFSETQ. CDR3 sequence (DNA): TGCGCCAGCAGCCCTACCCAGGGCAGCTACAATGAGCAGTTCTTC. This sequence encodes CASSPTQGSYNEQFF. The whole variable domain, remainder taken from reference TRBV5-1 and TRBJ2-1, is KAGVTQTPRYLIKTRGQQVTLSCSPISGHRSVSWYQQTPGQGLQFLFEYFSETQRNKGNFPGRFSGRQFSNSRSEMNVSTLELGDSALYLCASSPTQGSYNEQFFGPGTRLTVL.

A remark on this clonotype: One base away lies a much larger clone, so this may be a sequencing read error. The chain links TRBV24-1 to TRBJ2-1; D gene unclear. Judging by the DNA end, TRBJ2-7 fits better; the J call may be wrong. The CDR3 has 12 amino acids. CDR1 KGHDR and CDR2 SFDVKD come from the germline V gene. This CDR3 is CATSDPYNEQYF. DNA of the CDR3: TGTGCCACCAGTGATCCTTACAATGAGCAGTACTTC.

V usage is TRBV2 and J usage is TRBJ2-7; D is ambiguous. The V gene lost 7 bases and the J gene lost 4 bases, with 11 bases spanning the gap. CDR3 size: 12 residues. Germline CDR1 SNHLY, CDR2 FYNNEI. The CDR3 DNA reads TGTGCCAGCAAGTCCGAATCATACGAGCAGTACTTC. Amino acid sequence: CASKSESYEQYF.

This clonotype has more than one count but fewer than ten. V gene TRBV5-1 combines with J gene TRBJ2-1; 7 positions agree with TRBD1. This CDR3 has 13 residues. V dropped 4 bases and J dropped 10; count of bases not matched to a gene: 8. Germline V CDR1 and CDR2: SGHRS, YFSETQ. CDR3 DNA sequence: TGCGCCAGCAGCCTATCTGCACAGGGGGAGCAGTTCTTC. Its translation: CASSLSAQGEQFF.